These 16 T cell receptor beta chains were all obtained from the same sample, sequenced in a study of Ad26.COV2.S vaccination and SARS-CoV-2 variants. TCRdb keeps only in-frame clones here, not all; method: immunoSEQ multiplex PCR. The sample contains about 350,000 clones, around 83% of which appear only once. The treatment: roughly 19 received Ad26.COV2.S at low or high dose, single or two shots; a few received placebo; per-sample allocation not given. The study sampled participants on day 63 after the first vaccine or placebo injection. The sequencing here drew on peripheral blood, taken in a trial of Ad26.COV2.S vaccine versus placebo. Receptor source: a person between 18 and 59 years old who received the Ad26.COV2.S COVID-19 vaccine or a placebo.

This clone showed up just once. The chain is built from TRBV7-2 and TRBJ1-2; D call uncertain. This CDR3 spans 12 amino acids. Germline V gives CDR1 SGHTA, CDR2 FQGNSA. With 6 bases removed from V and 5 bases from J, the gap between germline ends came to 10 bases. The CDR3: CASRMEGYGYTF. DNA for the CDR3: TGTGCCAGCAGAATGGAGGGATATGGCTACACCTTC.

The chain employs TRBV5-6 and TRBJ2-3, with 8 positions matching TRBD2. Germline CDR1 reads SGHDT; CDR2 reads YYEEEE. The CDR3 has 14 residues. With 4 bases clipped from V and 4 bases from J, the junction kept 5 bases outside the gene matches. CDR3 sequence (DNA): TGTGCCAGCAGCCGGCGGGGGGTTGCAGATACGCAGTATTTT. Translated: CASSRRGVADTQYF.

Within the sample, this clone is medium-sized. The CDR3 DNA reads TGTGCCAGCAGCCTGCAACACGAGCAGTACTTC. This gives the protein CASSLQHEQYF. V gene TRBV7-8 combines with J gene TRBJ2-7; D is unresolved. Germline V gene sequence: CDR1 SGHVS, CDR2 FQNEAQ. Trimming removed 5 bases at V and 5 bases at J, with 7 bases between. The CDR3 runs to 11 residues. Based on the CDR3 plus reference TRBV7-8 and TRBJ2-7, the full variable domain is GAGVSQSPRYKVAKRGQDVALRCDPISGHVSLFWYQQALGQGPEFLTYFQNEAQLDKSGLPSDRFFAERPEGSVSTLKIQRTQQEDSAVYLCASSLQHEQYFGPGTRLTVT.

The chain couples TRBV6-5 to TRBJ1-5; TRBD1 is a possible D gene (5 bases). Trimming removed 5 bases at V and 6 bases at J, with 14 bases between. Germline V gene lookup returns CDR1 MNHEY and CDR2 SVGAGI. The CDR3 consists of 14 residues. This CDR3 reads CASSNGGSAQPQHF. Written as DNA, the CDR3 is TGTGCCAGCAGTAATGGGGGTTCGGCTCAGCCCCAGCATTTT.

This clone was seen ten or more times. This chain uses TRBV18 with TRBJ2-7; D might be TRBD1 (5 bases). The CDR3 has 15 amino acids. Germline CDR1 reads KGHSH; CDR2 reads LQKENI. V lost 3 bases, J lost 1 base, and 13 bases lay in between. DNA of the CDR3: TGTGCCAGCTCACCGCCGACAGCCGCATCCTACGAGCAGTACTTC. Its translation is CASSPPTAASYEQYF. Full variable domain (remainder filled in from reference TRBV18 and TRBJ2-7): NAGVMQNPRHLVRRRGQEARLRCSPMKGHSHVYWYRQLPEEGLKFMVYLQKENIIDESGMPKERFSAEFPKEGPSILRIQQVVRGDSAAYFCASSPPTAASYEQYFGPGTRLTVT.

V gene TRBV3-1 (or the pseudogene TRBV3-2) combines with J gene TRBJ2-1; no reliable D call. V was clipped by 0 bases and J by 4 bases, with 10 bases between them. The germline gives CDR1 LGHDT, CDR2 YNNKEL (reference sequence). The CDR3 has 15 residues. CDR3 sequence reads: CASSQDNDQYNEQFF. Here the CDR3 DNA reads TGTGCCAGCAGCCAAGATAACGACCAGTACAATGAGCAGTTCTTC.

The chain combines TRBV4-3 with TRBJ1-2; perhaps TRBD1 as D (5 bases). CDR3 length: 13 residues. Trimming removed 0 bases from V and 8 bases from J, with 10 bases in between. Germline CDR1 LGHNA, CDR2 YSLEER. The chain's CDR3 is CASSQDQGGGYTF. CDR3 sequence (DNA): TGCGCCAGCAGCCAAGATCAGGGTGGAGGCTACACCTTC.

V and J are TRBV18 and TRBJ1-6; the match to TRBD1 covers 7 bases. CDR1 is KGHSH, CDR2 LQKENI, per germline. The CDR3 sequence is 15 residues long. With 6 bases clipped from V and 7 bases from J, the junction kept 9 bases outside the gene matches. The CDR3 sequence is CASSTKGALNSPLHF. As DNA, the CDR3 is TGTGCCAGCTCCACCAAGGGGGCCTTAAATTCACCCCTCCACTTT.

The chain joins TRBV29-1 to TRBJ2-7; 9 nucleotides match TRBD2. Looked up from germline, CDR1 is SQVTM and CDR2 is ANQGSEA. The J segment lost 7 bases and the V segment lost 4 bases, leaving 14 bases of the junction unmatched. CDR3 size: 15 residues. CDR3 sequence reads: CSVATTSGYTGEQYF. DNA for the CDR3: TGCAGCGTTGCAACGACTAGCGGCTATACGGGGGAGCAGTACTTC.

This clone has only a few counts. The chain employs TRBV7-2 and TRBJ1-5, with D perhaps TRBD1 (5 bases). Germline V gene sequence: CDR1 SGHTA, CDR2 FQGNSA. The CDR3 has 15 amino acids. V lost 1 base to trimming and J lost 5 bases, with 12 bases between them. The CDR3 DNA follows: TGTGCCAGCAGCTTAGGGGGGAGGTGGGATCAGCCCCAGCATTTT. Its protein is CASSLGGRWDQPQHF.

The V call is TRBV6-5, the J call TRBJ1-2; 7 positions match TRBD1. The CDR3 length is 13 residues. Trimming took 2 bases from V and 7 from J; bases not matched to a gene: 4. Germline CDR1 reads MNHEY; CDR2 reads SVGAGI. The chain's CDR3 is CASSYTGEGGYTF. The CDR3 DNA sequence: TGTGCCAGCAGTTACACAGGGGAAGGTGGCTACACCTTC.

CDR3 in DNA: TGCGCCAGCAGCTTAGGGACCCAATCCTACGAGCAGTACTTC. It yields the protein CASSLGTQSYEQYF. The chain links TRBV5-1 to TRBJ2-7; either TRBD1 or TRBD2 may supply D (5 bases each). The length of the CDR3 is 14 residues. Trimming pared 2 bases from V and 1 base from J, leaving 10 bases between. Germline V gene data show CDR1 as SGHRS and CDR2 as YFSETQ.

The chain carries TRBV14 and TRBJ1-2; perhaps TRBD1 as D (5 bases). This CDR3 contains 13 residues. The germline V gene has CDR1 SGHDN and CDR2 FVKESK. V lost 6 bases and J lost 6, with 14 bases in between. CDR3 nucleotides: TGTGCCAGCAGTCTCGCGTGGGGGGATGGCTACACCTTC. Amino acid sequence: CASSLAWGDGYTF.

This clone was picked up one time. The chain is built from TRBV27 and TRBJ2-7; weak D call: TRBD1 (5 bases). The germline V and J ends were trimmed by 6 bases and 0 bases, with 9 bases remaining between them. This CDR3 has 13 amino acids. CDR1 is MNHEY and CDR2 is SMNVEV in the germline V gene (reference sequence). The CDR3 spells CASSLDNSYEQYF. Here the CDR3 DNA reads TGTGCCAGCAGCCTGGACAACTCCTACGAGCAGTACTTC.

This clone appeared many times. The chain joins TRBV10-1 to TRBJ1-1; weak D call: TRBD1 (5 bases). CDR1 WNHNN and CDR2 SYGVQD come from the germline V gene (reference sequence). This CDR3 region has 13 residues. Trimming stripped 3 bases from V and 5 bases from J, with 10 bases between. In DNA form, the CDR3 reads TGCGCCAGCAGTGATTCCGGGGGGACTGAAGCTTTCTTT. This gives the protein CASSDSGGTEAFF.

The chain links TRBV9 to TRBJ2-1, with 9 bases aligning to TRBD1. Germline V gene data show CDR1 as SGDLS and CDR2 as YYNGEE. The V and J ends lost 2 bases and 8 bases, in that order; junction bases with no gene match: 8. The CDR3 is 15 residues long. CDR3 bases: TGTGCCAGCAGCGTGAGTGACAGGGGGAGGGATGAGCAGTTCTTC. Translated: CASSVSDRGRDEQFF.